This record looks at one T cell receptor beta chain sequence and its context. Its antigen is currently not known. No much larger clone exists at a distance of one base, and base qualities are not known. The immunoSEQ Assay, a bias-controlled multiplex PCR, was used to amplify TCRbeta CDR3 regions from genomic DNA. Concerning the study's data processing: The number of nucleated cells in each sample was estimated by amplification of reference gene primers within the assay. To quantify the absolute abundance of each unique TCRbeta CDR3 rearrangement, sequence reads were collapsed and filtered. For each sample, productive Simpson clonality was calculated as the square root of Simpson's diversity index across productive rearrangements. As stored in TCRdb, this immuneACCESS dataset retains in-frame rearrangements with V and J assigned. A fraction of the clones does not appear; measured against another copy, unresolved V genes explain less than half of the discrepancy, and the remainder lacks a known reason. For V, J and clone size, that table is used; D and trimming come from the DNA. A total of roughly 200,000 clones appear in this sample, around nine tenths of them only once. The ten top clones hold 1.5% to 2% of the sample.

The sample belongs to a study of blood T cell repertoires in COVID-19 (dated by TCRdb to about 2020). Concerning the study at large: Samples from collaborators originated in the United States, Italy and Spain and spanned both the acute and convalescent phases of COVID-19. HLA class I and class II types, where available, came from metadata supplied by the sample provider rather than from assay-based typing. Subjects who had been exposed to COVID-19, were actively infected with it, or had recovered from it provided the deeply sampled blood TCRbeta repertoires that made up the dataset. The repertoires were released in a freely available public database intended as a resource for research on the immune response to SARS-CoV-2. The material from the prospective study consisted of cDNA or gDNA derived from T cells, B-cell-depleted T cells, or PBMCs. Nearly every sample came with metadata listing a de-identified subject ID, COVID-19 status, age in years and sex. The samples were drawn from the first 160 participants of the ongoing ImmuneRACE study and from over a thousand subjects provided by 6 global collaborators. What the authors observed across the whole study: The amount of clinical and demographic metadata varied by source and participant and was provided uncurated.

Collaborating institutions collected whole blood in K2EDTA tubes following their own protocols. Collaborator samples were shipped for TCRbeta analysis as frozen whole blood, isolated PBMCs, or DNA extracted from either sample type. V is cut by 6 bases and J by 4 bases, and the space between the germline ends is 9 bases. CDR1 MNHEY and CDR2 SVGAGI are derived from the germline V gene. From cysteine to phenylalanine, the CDR3 is 12 amino acids long. Of all the DNA, just the CDR3 is kept, 36 bases in frame from base 1. This clonotype was sampled from a man aged 18 to 30 with active or convalescent COVID-19. Sequencing used peripheral blood. Recombination linked TRBV6-5 to TRBJ1-1, with a tentative D gene TRBD1 over 5 matching bases. The sequence in DNA is TGTGCCAGCAGGACAGCACTCACTGAAGCTTTCTTT. Protein translation: CASRTALTEAFF.